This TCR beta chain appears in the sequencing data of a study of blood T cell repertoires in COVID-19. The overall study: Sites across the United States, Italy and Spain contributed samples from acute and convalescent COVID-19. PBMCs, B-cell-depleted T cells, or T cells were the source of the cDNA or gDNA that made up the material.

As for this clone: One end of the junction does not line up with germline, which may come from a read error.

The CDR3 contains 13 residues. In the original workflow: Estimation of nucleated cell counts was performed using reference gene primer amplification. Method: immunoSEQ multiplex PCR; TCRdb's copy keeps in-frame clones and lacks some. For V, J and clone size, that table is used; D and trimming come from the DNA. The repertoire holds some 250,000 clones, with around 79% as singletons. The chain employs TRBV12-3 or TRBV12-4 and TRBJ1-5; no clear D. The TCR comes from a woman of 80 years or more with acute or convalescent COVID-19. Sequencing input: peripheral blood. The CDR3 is CASSFSRSLPTVF. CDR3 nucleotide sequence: TGTGCCAGCAGTTTTAGTCGTTCGTTGCCAACGGTTTTT.